The table lists the clone carrying this T cell receptor (beta chain) with many counts. Researchers amplified the TCR beta CDR3 regions from RNA transcripts. Researchers ran a first-round RT-PCR on the TCR CDR3 using the HTBI primer set. TCRdb reprocessed the multiplex PCR reads via MiXCR and lists one record per CDR3 protein. This table has some 600,000 distinct CDR3 sequences, approximately 14% appearing once. This entry comes from a study of T cells in Graves' hyperthyroidism and ophthalmopathy. Across the study: The authors collected peripheral blood at initial diagnosis, before any treatment.

Aged 18 to 65, the patients had hyperthyroidism that was newly diagnosed and had lasted under 2 months. The TCR sequence derives from a woman aged 30 to 39 with Graves' hyperthyroidism that later progressed to Graves' ophthalmopathy. The specimen sequenced was blood.

Here the CDR3 DNA reads TGTGCCAGCAGTTTGCACCAGGGACAGAACACTGAAGCTTTCTTT. Protein sequence: CASSLHQGQNTEAFF. This rearrangement joins TRBV28 to TRBJ1-1; possible D gene TRBD1, 6 bases. The V end lost 3 bases, the J end lost 1 base, and 12 bases lay between the germline ends. Germline V lookup: CDR1 MDHEN, CDR2 SYDVKM. The CDR3 is 15 amino acids.